The 21 T cell receptor beta chains given below trace back to one sample, sequenced in a study of blood T cell repertoires in COVID-19. Here immunoSEQ multiplex PCR was the method, and the copy in TCRdb shows in-frame clones only, minus some. This sample has under 130,000 clones; about 88% occur once, and the top ten carry around 6.2%. Sequenced material: peripheral blood. Source of these receptors: a human donor in a cohort sampled during active COVID-19.

The rearrangement joins TRBV11-2 to TRBJ1-2, with unresolved D. Germline CDR1 and CDR2: SGHAT and FQNNGV. This CDR3 contains 15 residues. V shed 2 bases and J shed 4 bases, with 14 bases lying between them. CDR3 in amino acids: CASSLPGWQAYGYTF. The CDR3 DNA follows: TGTGCCAGCAGCTTACCCGGCTGGCAGGCCTATGGCTACACCTTC.

The rearrangement joins TRBV24-1 to TRBJ2-5; D ambiguous. The CDR3 is made up of 13 amino acids. CDR1 and CDR2 from the germline V gene are KGHDR and SFDVKD. The V end was cut by 2 bases, the J end by 5 bases, with 8 bases between. The DNA of the CDR3 is TGTGCCACCAGTGATTGGGCCCCGGAGACCCAGTACTTC. Protein product: CATSDWAPETQYF.

CDR3 sequence (DNA): TGTGCCAGCAGTTTTACAGGGAACACTGAAGCTTTCTTT. As protein: CASSFTGNTEAFF. The chain uses TRBV9 and TRBJ1-1; maybe TRBD1 (5 bases). The germline CDR1 and CDR2 sequences are SGDLS and YYNGEE. This CDR3 contains 13 residues. V lost 5 bases, J lost 1 base, and 9 bases lay in between.

A single count supports this clone. The chain employs TRBV6-5 and TRBJ2-1; TRBD1 is a possible D gene (5 bases). The V and J ends lost 5 bases and 0 bases respectively, with 11 bases between them. The CDR3 runs to 15 residues. Looked up from germline, CDR1 is MNHEY and CDR2 is SVGAGI. The CDR3 coding sequence is TGTGCCAGCAGTAGCCGACAGAACTCCTACAATGAGCAGTTCTTC. Translating it yields CASSSRQNSYNEQFF.

The V and J genes are TRBV11-2 and TRBJ2-5; 11 bases match TRBD2. Trimming at V came to 5 bases and at J to 4 bases, leaving 6 bases not matched to a gene. The CDR3 is 15 amino acids. Germline V gene data show CDR1 as SGHAT and CDR2 as FQNNGV. This CDR3 reads CASSSSSGGRETQYF. Here the CDR3 DNA reads TGTGCCAGCAGCAGCTCTAGCGGGGGGAGAGAGACCCAGTACTTC.

The chain combines TRBV18 with TRBJ1-1, with 7 bases matching TRBD1. Germline values: CDR1 KGHSH, CDR2 LQKENI. The CDR3 loop spans 16 amino acids. With 0 bases clipped from V and 0 bases from J, the junction kept 4 bases outside the gene matches. The CDR3 region is CASSPPGQPMNTEAFF. CDR3 DNA: TGTGCCAGCTCACCACCGGGACAGCCCATGAACACTGAAGCTTTCTTT.

The chain uses TRBV9 and TRBJ2-2; maybe TRBD1 (6 bases). The CDR3 length is 15 residues. The germline V gene encodes CDR1 SGDLS and CDR2 YYNGEE. Trimming left V 3 bases short and J 1 base short, with 10 bases between. CDR3 protein: CASSAGTLNTGELFF. As DNA, the CDR3 is TGTGCCAGCAGCGCCGGGACACTGAACACCGGGGAGCTGTTTTTT.

The genes are TRBV29-1 and TRBJ2-7, with TRBD1 matching over 7 bases. Per germline, CDR1 SQVTM and CDR2 ANQGSEA. The CDR3 is 17 amino acids. Unmatched junction bases numbered 15, after V lost 4 bases and J lost 0 bases. CDR3 bases: TGCAGCGTTGGGGCCGACCGGGACAGAGCAAGCTCCTACGAGCAGTACTTC. The encoded protein is CSVGADRDRASSYEQYF.

The rearrangement uses TRBV19 and TRBJ1-5; TRBD1 might be the D (6 bases). The CDR3 sequence is 13 residues long. Trimming left V 3 bases short and J 6 bases short, with 9 bases between. CDR1 is LNHDA and CDR2 is SQIVND in the germline V gene (reference sequence). CDR3 sequence reads: CASSIQGTQPQHF. Here the CDR3 DNA reads TGTGCCAGTAGTATCCAGGGGACTCAGCCCCAGCATTTT.

A note on this clone: Other DNA sequences within the sample encode an identical CDR3. V gene TRBV27 combines with J gene TRBJ2-7; D gene ambiguous. The CDR3 is 14 residues long. Germline lookup yields CDR1 MNHEY and CDR2 SMNVEV (reference sequence). Trimming pared 3 bases from V and 1 base from J, leaving 10 bases between. CDR3: CASSFSGFSYEQYF. CDR3 nucleotide sequence: TGTGCCAGCAGTTTTTCAGGCTTTTCCTACGAGCAGTACTTC.

The chain couples TRBV6-4 to TRBJ2-2; 7 positions agree with TRBD1. This CDR3 region has 15 residues. Germline V gives CDR1 MRHNA, CDR2 SNTAGT. The J segment lost 6 bases and the V segment lost 6 bases, leaving 10 bases of the junction unmatched. The CDR3 reads CASRLTGLSSGELFF. In DNA, the CDR3 is TGTGCCAGCAGACTGACAGGGTTGAGCTCCGGGGAGCTGTTTTTT.

The chain has TRBV6-5 and TRBJ1-4; no clear D. The CDR3 loop spans 11 amino acids. Germline CDR1 and CDR2: MNHEY and SVGAGI. The V gene lost 8 bases and the J gene lost 4 bases, with 5 bases spanning the gap. The CDR3 here is CASGRNEKLFF. The CDR3 bases are TGTGCCAGCGGCCGTAATGAAAAACTGTTTTTT.

This chain links TRBV6-6 with TRBJ2-7; possibly TRBD2 for D (6 bases). The CDR3 is 13 residues long. The V gene lost 4 bases and the J gene lost 3 bases, with 10 bases spanning the gap. Germline values: CDR1 MNHNY, CDR2 SVGAGI (reference sequence). The CDR3 sequence is CASSSGSGYEQYF. In DNA form, the CDR3 reads TGTGCCAGCAGTTCGGGTAGCGGCTACGAGCAGTACTTC.

This rearrangement joins TRBV2 to TRBJ2-1; 8 bases are shared with TRBD2. The CDR3 consists of 13 residues. V shed 5 bases, J shed 9 bases, and the junction held 6 bases outside the gene matches. Per the germline V gene, CDR1 is SNHLY and CDR2 is FYNNEI. For the CDR3, the DNA is TGTGCCAGCAGTATGGGACTAGTCGGTGAGCAGTTCTTC. Its translation is CASSMGLVGEQFF.

The chain carries TRBV3-1 (or the pseudogene TRBV3-2) and TRBJ2-7; D is undetermined. CDR1 and CDR2 from the germline V gene are LGHDT and YNNKEL (reference sequence). V was pared by 5 bases and J by 2 bases, with 10 bases between. The CDR3 covers 13 residues. CDR3 sequence: CASSKTQAYEQYF. DNA of the CDR3: TGTGCCAGCAGCAAAACACAAGCCTACGAGCAGTACTTC.

The chain carries TRBV4-1 and TRBJ2-5; 14 bases align to TRBD2. Germline V gives CDR1 MGHRA, CDR2 YSYEKL. Trimming at V came to 3 bases and at J to 5 bases, leaving 17 bases not matched to a gene. CDR3 size: 20 residues. The CDR3 DNA follows: TGCGCCAGCAGCCAGGGCGGGACTAGCGGGAGAAGCAGCATCCTGGAGACCCAGTACTTC. Protein: CASSQGGTSGRSSILETQYF.

CDR3 sequence: CASSLTRGGRGEGYTF. The CDR3 bases are TGTGCCAGCAGCTTAACCCGGGGGGGCAGGGGAGAAGGCTACACCTTC. This chain uses TRBV7-8 with TRBJ1-2; a weak D match, TRBD1 (6 bases). The CDR3 is 16 amino acids. Germline V CDR1 and CDR2: SGHVS, FQNEAQ. Trimming left V 2 bases short and J 8 bases short, with 21 bases between.

This clone showed up many times. The chain recombines TRBV7-9 with TRBJ2-1, with 7 nucleotides matching TRBD1. The CDR3 length is 16 residues. J lost 5 bases, V lost 0 bases, and 7 bases had no gene match. CDR1 and CDR2 (germline): SEHNR, FQNEAQ (reference sequence). The CDR3 nucleotides are TGTGCCAGCAGCTTAGCCAACCCCGGACAGGACAATGAGCAGTTCTTC. It specifies CASSLANPGQDNEQFF.

This clone was seen a few times. V usage is TRBV6-5 and J usage is TRBJ1-1; 7 nucleotides align to TRBD1. This CDR3 is built from 12 residues. The germline CDR1 and CDR2 sequences are MNHEY and SVGAGI. With V trimmed by 6 bases and J by 6 bases, 4 bases remained unmatched. CDR3 loop: CASRGTVPEAFF. The CDR3 bases are TGTGCCAGCAGGGGGACAGTCCCTGAAGCTTTCTTT.

This chain links TRBV24-1 with TRBJ2-1; 12 bases fit TRBD1. This CDR3 spans 18 amino acids. J lost 10 bases, V lost 5 bases, and 17 bases had no gene match. CDR1 KGHDR and CDR2 SFDVKD come from the germline V gene. Written as DNA, the CDR3 is TGTGCCACCAGTGGGGGACAGGGGGCCGGCGGGAGGGCTAGGGAGCAGTTCTTC. It is translated as CATSGGQGAGGRAREQFF.

Many counts were recorded for this clone. V usage is TRBV27 and J usage is TRBJ2-1; 10 bases align to TRBD1. This CDR3 has 22 amino acids. V was clipped by 3 bases and J by 3 bases; unmatched bases: 23. Germline CDR1 and CDR2: MNHEY and SMNVEV (reference sequence). The CDR3 sequence is CASSFGPALRDRGYKSYNEQFF. The CDR3 coding sequence is TGTGCCAGCAGTTTTGGGCCTGCACTCCGGGACAGGGGCTACAAGAGCTACAATGAGCAGTTCTTC.